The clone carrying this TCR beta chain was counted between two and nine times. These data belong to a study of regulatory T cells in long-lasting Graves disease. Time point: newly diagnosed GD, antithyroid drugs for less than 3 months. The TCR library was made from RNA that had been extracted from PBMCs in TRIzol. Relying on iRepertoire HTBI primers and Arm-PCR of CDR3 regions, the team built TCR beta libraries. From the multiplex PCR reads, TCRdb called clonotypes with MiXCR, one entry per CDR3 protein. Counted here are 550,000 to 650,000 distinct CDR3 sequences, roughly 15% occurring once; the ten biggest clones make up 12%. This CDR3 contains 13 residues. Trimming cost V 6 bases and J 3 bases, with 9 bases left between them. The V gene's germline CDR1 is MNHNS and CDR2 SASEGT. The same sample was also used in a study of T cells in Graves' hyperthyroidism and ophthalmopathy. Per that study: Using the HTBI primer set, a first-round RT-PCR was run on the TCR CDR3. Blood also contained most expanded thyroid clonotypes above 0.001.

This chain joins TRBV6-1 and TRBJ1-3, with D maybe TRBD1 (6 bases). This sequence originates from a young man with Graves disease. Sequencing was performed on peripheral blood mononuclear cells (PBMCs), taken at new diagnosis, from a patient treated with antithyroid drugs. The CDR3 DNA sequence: TGTGCCAGCAGGGCAGGGGATGGAAACACCATATATTTT. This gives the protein CASRAGDGNTIYF.